What follows are 13 T cell receptor beta chains derived from one specimen sequenced in a study of spatial heterogeneity in lung cancer. TCRdb ran MiXCR on the 5' RACE reads and lists one entry per CDR3 protein. The repertoire holds 1,500 to 2,000 distinct CDR3 sequences, with under 9% as singletons. The time point denotes: sample taken at primary tumor resection. The authors sequenced whole RNA from tumor, nontumor lung or frozen PBMC without sorting. Sequencing used normal lung tissue next to the tumor, obtained at surgery. The receptor set was obtained from a male donor with early-stage non-small cell lung cancer.

This clonotype is deemed medium-sized. The library was prepared for alpha chains; this beta chain is a stray read, so its frequency means little. The chain links TRBV6-1 to TRBJ1-2; no definite D call. The CDR3 runs to 15 residues. Between the trimmed V and J ends, which lost 8 bases and 1 base, there was a span of 17 bases. Germline V gives CDR1 MNHNS, CDR2 SASEGT. The CDR3 DNA reads TGTGCCAGCCAGAGCGACTCGTTGGTTAACTATGGCTACACCTTC. Translation gives CASQSDSLVNYGYTF.

As to this clonotype: Found in a library prepared for alpha chains, this beta chain is an off-target read, and its abundance has little meaning. The rearrangement uses TRBV7-3 and TRBJ2-3, with D unclear. CDR3 length: 13 residues. The V end lost 5 bases, the J end lost 5 bases, and 11 bases lay between the germline ends. Germline assignment: CDR1 SGHTA and CDR2 FQGTGA. The CDR3 spells CASSGWTGDTQYF. In DNA form, the CDR3 reads TGTGCCAGCAGCGGGTGGACCGGAGATACGCAGTATTTT.

By proportion, this clonotype is medium-sized. Because this beta chain is a stray read in a library intended to capture alpha chains, its abundance should not be given much weight. J is TRBJ2-2 and V is TRBV4-2; 7 bases map to TRBD2. This CDR3 is 15 amino acids long. CDR1 is LGHNA, CDR2 YNFKEQ, per germline. Trimming took 7 bases from V and 3 from J; bases not matched to a gene: 8. The CDR3 nucleotides read TGTGCCAGCACAACGGGACTAACTCACACCGGGGAGCTGTTTTTT. It is translated as CASTTGLTHTGELFF.

This clonotype is medium-sized (0.01 to 0.1%). Because the library targeted alpha chains, this beta chain is an off-target read whose size means little. The gene calls are TRBV11-2 and TRBJ1-6, with D uncertain. V was pared by 5 bases and J by 8 bases, with 19 bases between. This CDR3 contains 16 residues. Germline-derived CDR1 and CDR2 are SGHAT and FQNNGV. The CDR3 DNA reads TGTGCCAGCAGCCTACGGCCGGAGGGATGGCATTCACCCCTCCACTTT. It encodes CASSLRPEGWHSPLHF.

This clonotype appeared many times. Since the library was made to target alpha chains, this beta chain is a stray read and its abundance is not meaningful. The V and J genes are TRBV2 and TRBJ2-2, with 10 positions matching TRBD2. After removal of 6 bases from V and 0 bases from J, the junction contained 7 bases not matched to a gene. CDR3 length: 17 amino acids. Germline lookup yields CDR1 SNHLY and CDR2 FYNNEI. CDR3 nucleotides: TGTGCCAGCAGGGTAGGACTAGCGGTGACGAACACCGGGGAGCTGTTTTTT. Amino acids: CASRVGLAVTNTGELFF.

In the case of this clonotype: The library was prepared for alpha chains; this beta chain is a stray read, so its frequency means little. The chain links TRBV2 to TRBJ2-7, with D unclear. The CDR3 has 13 residues. V was pared by 6 bases and J by 6 bases, with 15 bases between. The V gene's germline CDR1 is SNHLY and CDR2 FYNNEI. The CDR3 sequence: CASSPVEMGEQYF. CDR3 DNA sequence: TGTGCCAGCAGCCCTGTCGAAATGGGCGAGCAGTACTTC.

This clonotype is labeled medium-sized. The library was prepared for alpha chains; this beta chain is a stray read, so its frequency means little. The V and J genes are TRBV7-2 and TRBJ1-1, with 7 bases fitting TRBD1. Germline CDR1 is SGHTA and CDR2 is FQGNSA. The V and J ends lost 6 bases and 4 bases, in that order; junction bases with no gene match: 8. CDR3 length: 14 amino acids. CDR3 sequence (DNA): TGTGCCAGCAGTACCACCTCAGGGGGCACTGAAGCTTTCTTT. This encodes CASSTTSGGTEAFF.

Concerning this clonotype itself: Little can be read into the size of this beta chain, an off-target read in a library designed for alpha chains. CDR3 sequence reads: CASSFLLTSGADTQYF. CDR3 coding DNA: TGTGCCAGCAGCTTTCTGTTGACTAGCGGGGCGGATACGCAGTATTTT. This rearrangement joins TRBV7-8 to TRBJ2-3; 11 nucleotides line up with TRBD2. The germline CDR1 and CDR2 sequences are SGHVS and FQNEAQ. The CDR3 totals 16 residues. Losses at the gene ends were 3 bases for V and 6 bases for J; bases not matched to a gene: 8.

This clonotype has at least ten counts. This beta chain is a stray sequence in a library constructed for alpha chains; its clone size is not meaningful. The chain employs TRBV7-9 and TRBJ2-7; 11 positions agree with TRBD1. V was pared by 4 bases and J by 5 bases, with 4 bases of the junction left unmatched. CDR1 SEHNR and CDR2 FQNEAQ come from the germline V gene (reference sequence). The CDR3 sequence is 14 residues long. CDR3 sequence reads: CASSSDRGPNEQYF. CDR3 in DNA: TGTGCCAGCAGCTCGGACAGGGGGCCCAACGAGCAGTACTTC.

In its sample, this clonotype ranks as medium-sized (0.01 to 0.1%). A library prepared for alpha chains yielded this beta chain as an off-target read; its size is of little meaning. The J gene is TRBJ1-5, the V gene TRBV19; TRBD1 matches 7 bases. Germline CDR1 LNHDA, CDR2 SQIVND (reference sequence). V shed 6 bases and J 4 bases; nucleotides not matched to a gene: 9. The CDR3 is 15 residues long. The CDR3 sequence: CASSARQGRNQPQHF. Written as DNA, the CDR3 is TGTGCCAGTAGCGCACGACAGGGAAGGAATCAGCCCCAGCATTTT. The full variable domain, completed using reference TRBV19 and TRBJ1-5, is DGGITQSPKYLFRKEGQNVTLSCEQNLNHDAMYWYRQDPGQGLRLIYYSQIVNDFQKGDIAEGYSVSREKKESFPLTVTSAQKNPTAFYLCASSARQGRNQPQHFGDGTRLSIL.

Worth noting for this clonotype: A library made for alpha chains picked up this beta chain off target, so its size means little. The chain has TRBV6-7 and TRBJ1-1; TRBD1 is a possible D gene (6 bases). TRBV6-7 is reported as an ORF; its role is uncertain. This CDR3 comprises 15 residues. The V end was cut by 7 bases, the J end by 8 bases, with 23 bases between. CDR3 coding DNA: TGTGCCAGCACCCCCTGGGGAGGGGGACTTGGGGAAGCTTTCTTT. The encoded protein is CASTPWGGGLGEAFF.

Sample share makes this clonotype medium-sized. This beta chain turned up in a library designed for alpha chains; as an off-target read, its abundance says little. The chain combines TRBV7-8 with TRBJ2-3, with TRBD2 matching over 10 bases. V lost 4 bases and J lost 0; bases outside the gene matches: 7. The germline V gene encodes CDR1 SGHVS and CDR2 FQNEAQ. The CDR3 totals 17 residues. The CDR3 here is CASSYWTSGFSTDTQYF. CDR3 nucleotides: TGTGCCAGCAGCTATTGGACTAGCGGATTTAGCACAGATACGCAGTATTTT.

This clonotype is deemed medium-sized. This beta chain is an unintended read in a library built for alpha chains; its size means little. V usage is TRBV29-1 and J usage is TRBJ1-4; D unclear. Trimming cost V 2 bases and J 4 bases, with 8 bases left between them. CDR1 is SQVTM, CDR2 ANQGSEA, per germline. The CDR3 runs 13 residues. DNA for the CDR3: TGCAGCGTTGAAAAGGTGGTTAATGAAAAACTGTTTTTT. Amino acids: CSVEKVVNEKLFF.